Below, one T cell receptor (beta chain) is given with its context. Antigen: not known. Noted time point: week 5, during vaccination. The study gave 300 ug of mutant IDH1 20-mer peptide per vaccine dose, with topical imiquimod. Assay: immunoSEQ multiplex PCR; the TCRdb copy retains only in-frame clones and omits some. The data contain about 50,000 clones, 78% of them singletons. The data belong to a study of a mutant IDH1 vaccine in newly diagnosed glioma. On the study more broadly: The patients received vaccinations eight times, in weeks 1, 3, 5, 7, 11, 15, 19 and 23. Treated individuals were approximately 60% male and roughly 40% female, averaging 40.4 years of age. Overall study results and limits: More than 80% of patients showed vaccine-induced immune responses across multiple MHC alleles.

This CDR3 comprises 13 residues. V was cut by 5 bases and J by 4 bases, with 11 bases left in between. Germline assignment: CDR1 SGHVS and CDR2 FNYEAQ. The material sequenced was PBMCs, taken from a glioma patient whose treatment included an IDH1 peptide vaccine. This TCR was recovered from a man over 45 with glioma. The chain recombines TRBV7-6 with TRBJ2-5; D remains ambiguous. The CDR3 loop reads CASSISLGETQYF. CDR3 coding DNA: TGTGCCAGCAGCATAAGTCTAGGAGAGACCCAGTACTTC.